This entry concerns a single T cell receptor (beta chain). The data are from a study of control samples from healthy donors and cancer patients. Profiled with immunoSEQ multiplex PCR; TCRdb holds only in-frame clones, not every one. The data hold around 180,000 clones, with 85% to 90% observed a single time. In germline, CDR1 is SGDLS, CDR2 YYNGEE. Trimming cost V 2 bases and J 0 bases, with 12 bases left between them. This CDR3 region has 16 residues. Sequenced sample: blood. This receptor was obtained from a woman aged 30 to 39 in good health. The V and J genes are TRBV9 and TRBJ2-1; perhaps TRBD2 as D (5 bases). The CDR3 region is CASSVHQRGSYNEQFF. In DNA, the CDR3 is TGTGCCAGCAGCGTCCATCAACGGGGCTCCTACAATGAGCAGTTCTTC.